The 24 T cell receptor beta chains given below trace back to one sample, sequenced in a study of OX40 agonist ivuxolimab in advanced cancers. The library was prepared using the immunoSEQ multiplex PCR assay. TCRdb took over this immuneACCESS table, retaining in-frame rearrangements with V and J assigned. Such tables are incomplete; in checked studies, under half of the missing clones stem from an unresolved V gene, and the remainder is unexplained. The sample table contains 74,000 or so clones; only one count was recorded for approximately 85% of them. The ten largest clones add up to 2% to 2.5% of the sample. The sequenced sample was CD4+ or CD8+ T cells sorted from blood, obtained in a trial of the OX40 agonist ivuxolimab. Receptor source: an adult with an advanced solid tumor such as melanoma, head and neck, liver or kidney cancer.

The CDR3: CASTTVSYNEQFF. CDR3 nucleotide sequence: TGTGCCAGCACCACAGTATCCTACAATGAGCAGTTCTTC. This chain uses TRBV28 with TRBJ2-1, with no clear D. V lost 7 bases, J lost 1 base, and 8 bases lay in between. Germline V CDR1 and CDR2: MDHEN, SYDVKM. The CDR3 contains 13 residues. Together with reference TRBV28 and TRBJ2-1, the CDR3 gives the full variable domain: DVKVTQSSRYLVKRTGEKVFLECVQDMDHENMFWYRQDPGLGLRLIYFSYDVKMKEKGDIPEGYSVSREKKERFSLILESASTNQTSMYLCASTTVSYNEQFFGPGTRLTVL.

The chain has TRBV18 and TRBJ1-5; the D is unclear. The CDR3 has 12 residues. Trimming removed 7 bases from V and 1 base from J, with 5 bases in between. Germline values: CDR1 KGHSH, CDR2 LQKENI. The CDR3 DNA is TGTGCCAGCTACCTAAGCAATCAGCCCCAGCATTTT. Protein sequence: CASYLSNQPQHF.

The V and J genes are TRBV5-1 and TRBJ2-7, with TRBD1 matching 12 bases. J lost 6 bases, V lost 0 bases, and 7 bases had no gene match. This CDR3 region has 16 residues. Germline CDR1 and CDR2: SGHRS and YFSETQ. The chain's CDR3 is CASSLAPGQGAGEQYF. The CDR3 DNA reads as TGCGCCAGCAGCTTGGCGCCGGGACAGGGGGCAGGCGAGCAGTACTTC.

The rearrangement uses TRBV9 and TRBJ1-3; 10 bases match TRBD1. CDR3 length: 14 residues. Germline CDR1 SGDLS, CDR2 YYNGEE. V lost 5 bases, J lost 2 bases, and 1 base stayed unmatched. The CDR3 here is CASRGTGAGNTIYF. In DNA, the CDR3 is TGTGCCAGCAGAGGGACAGGGGCTGGAAACACCATATATTTT.

V gene TRBV30 combines with J gene TRBJ1-1, with D uncertain. CDR1 and CDR2 (germline): GTSNPN, SVGIG (reference sequence). Trimming took 2 bases from V and 1 from J, leaving 5 bases between them. The CDR3 has 12 residues. The CDR3 sequence: CAWSKENTEAFF. As DNA, the CDR3 is TGTGCCTGGAGTAAAGAGAACACTGAAGCTTTCTTT.

The CDR3 coding sequence is TGCGCCAGCCGAAGGGAGCAGGGAAGAAATGAGCAGTTCTTC. It codes for CASRREQGRNEQFF. This chain links TRBV4-3 with TRBJ2-1; D may be TRBD1 or TRBD2 (5 bases each). V lost 8 bases to trimming and J lost 7 bases, with 18 bases between them. Germline values: CDR1 LGHNA, CDR2 YSLEER. This CDR3 has 14 amino acids.

The V call is TRBV30, the J call TRBJ2-5; tentative D call: TRBD2 (6 bases). V lost 3 bases to trimming and J lost 5 bases, with 16 bases between them. The CDR3 covers 14 residues. Germline V lookup: CDR1 GTSNPN, CDR2 SVGIG (reference sequence). The CDR3 is CAWSPGGIGETQYF. The CDR3 DNA sequence: TGTGCCTGGAGCCCTGGGGGGATCGGGGAGACCCAGTACTTC.

The V call is TRBV28, the J call TRBJ2-7; TRBD1 or TRBD2 may be the D gene (5 bases each). V lost 10 bases and J 5 bases, leaving 18 bases between the germline ends. The CDR3 extends over 13 amino acids. CDR1 is MDHEN and CDR2 is SYDVKM in the germline V gene. The CDR3 protein is CAIDPGPPHEQYF. Written as DNA, the CDR3 is TGTGCCATTGATCCGGGACCTCCTCACGAGCAGTACTTC. The whole variable domain, remainder taken from reference TRBV28 and TRBJ2-7, is DVKVTQSSRYLVKRTGEKVFLECVQDMDHENMFWYRQDPGLGLRLIYFSYDVKMKEKGDIPEGYSVSREKKERFSLILESASTNQTSMYLCAIDPGPPHEQYFGPGTRLTVT.

There are a few counts of this clone. The chain employs TRBV5-1 and TRBJ1-5; unclear D gene. Per the germline V gene, CDR1 is SGHRS and CDR2 is YFSETQ. CDR3 length: 13 amino acids. Trimming stripped 0 bases from V and 3 bases from J, with 4 bases between. DNA for the CDR3: TGCGCCAGCAGCTTGGATGTCAATCAGCCCCAGCATTTT. Protein product: CASSLDVNQPQHF.

The chain combines TRBV19 with TRBJ2-5; 14 positions agree with TRBD2. Germline lookup yields CDR1 LNHDA and CDR2 SQIVND (reference sequence). With V trimmed by 5 bases and J by 4 bases, 3 bases remained unmatched. This CDR3 spans 15 amino acids. This CDR3 reads CASSFGTSGRETQYF. The CDR3 coding sequence is TGTGCCAGTAGTTTCGGGACTAGCGGGAGAGAGACCCAGTACTTC.

This chain uses TRBV28 with TRBJ2-7; TRBD2 matches at 10 bases. Germline V gene lookup returns CDR1 MDHEN and CDR2 SYDVKM. Unmatched junction bases numbered 8, after V lost 4 bases and J lost 5 bases. The CDR3 is 15 residues long. The CDR3 here is CASSSTSGKVNEQYF. CDR3 DNA: TGTGCCAGCAGTTCTACTAGCGGGAAAGTCAACGAGCAGTACTTC.

In DNA, the CDR3 is TGTGCCAGCAGCTTGGGCGGATTGGATCAGCCCCAGCATTTT. It translates to CASSLGGLDQPQHF. The chain has TRBV7-9 and TRBJ1-5; D is unresolved. This CDR3 contains 14 residues. V was shortened by 3 bases and J by 5 bases, with 11 bases between the two germline ends. The germline gives CDR1 SEHNR, CDR2 FQNEAQ (reference sequence).

DNA for the CDR3: TGTGCCAGCAGCTTCACAGGGGGCTACGAGCAGTACTTC. Translation gives CASSFTGGYEQYF. The chain has TRBV5-4 and TRBJ2-7, with 8 bases lining up with TRBD1. CDR1 is SGHNT and CDR2 is YYREEE in the germline V gene (reference sequence). The ends lost 2 bases at V and 3 bases at J; junction bases unmatched: 1. The CDR3 is made up of 13 amino acids.

The chain combines TRBV27 with TRBJ1-5; D gene uncertain. V lost 3 bases, J lost 2 bases, and 8 bases lay in between. CDR1 and CDR2 (germline): MNHEY, SMNVEV (reference sequence). The CDR3 length is 14 residues. The CDR3, as DNA: TGTGCCAGCAGTTTTACCGATGGCAATCAGCCCCAGCATTTT. It encodes CASSFTDGNQPQHF.

The V and J genes are TRBV20-1 and TRBJ2-3, with D maybe TRBD2 (5 bases). The V end was cut by 3 bases, the J end by 5 bases, with 6 bases between. Germline CDR1 is DFQATT and CDR2 is SNEGSKA (reference sequence). This CDR3 spans 11 amino acids. The CDR3 spells CSARAGDTQYF. CDR3 nucleotides: TGCAGTGCTAGGGCGGGAGATACGCAGTATTTT.

V is TRBV27 and J is TRBJ2-7; weak D call: TRBD2 (6 bases). The CDR3 loop spans 13 amino acids. V dropped 6 bases and J dropped 2 bases, with 11 bases sitting between them. Germline V lookup: CDR1 MNHEY, CDR2 SMNVEV (reference sequence). The CDR3 bases are TGTGCCAGCAGAAAGGGACTCCCCTACGAGCAGTACTTC. Protein sequence: CASRKGLPYEQYF.

The chain couples TRBV18 to TRBJ2-7; D not resolved. Trimming shortened V by 1 base and J by 2 bases, and 3 bases separated the two germline ends. The CDR3 totals 12 residues. Germline V gene sequence: CDR1 KGHSH, CDR2 LQKENI. In DNA, the CDR3 is TGTGCCAGCTCACCACTCCCCTACGAGCAGTACTTC. Protein sequence: CASSPLPYEQYF.

This clone was found once. This sequence joins TRBV18 and TRBJ2-4; D is possibly TRBD2 (6 bases). This CDR3 spans 13 amino acids. Germline assignment: CDR1 KGHSH and CDR2 LQKENI. The V end was cut by 5 bases, the J end by 14 bases, with 19 bases between. The DNA for the CDR3 is TGTGCCAGCTCAGCCAAACTTGGGGACTCCGAGTACTTC. Protein sequence: CASSAKLGDSEYF.

The chain employs TRBV9 and TRBJ2-1; 7 positions agree with TRBD2. This CDR3 spans 16 amino acids. Germline V gene data show CDR1 as SGDLS and CDR2 as YYNGEE. The ends lost 1 base at V and 2 bases at J; junction bases unmatched: 6. This CDR3 is CASSVTSGTTYNEQFF. The CDR3 DNA is TGTGCCAGCAGCGTAACAAGCGGGACCACCTACAATGAGCAGTTCTTC. Looking up the rest from reference TRBV9 and TRBJ2-1 gives the full variable domain: DSGVTQTPKHLITATGQRVTLRCSPRSGDLSVYWYQQSLDQGLQFLIQYYNGEERAKGNILERFSAQQFPDLHSELNLSSLELGDSALYFCASSVTSGTTYNEQFFGPGTRLTVL.

The chain joins TRBV27 to TRBJ1-5; 7 bases are shared with TRBD1. V trimming: 5 bases; J trimming: 7 bases; junction bases outside the gene matches: 8. Germline V gene sequence: CDR1 MNHEY, CDR2 SMNVEV (reference sequence). The CDR3 totals 14 residues. DNA of the CDR3: TGTGCCAGCAGTGAGCGACAGGGCTCACAGCCCCAGCATTTT. Protein sequence: CASSERQGSQPQHF.

The rearrangement uses TRBV2 and TRBJ2-7; 10 nucleotides line up with TRBD2. CDR3 length equals 15 residues. Germline V gene sequence: CDR1 SNHLY, CDR2 FYNNEI. V trimming: 4 bases; J trimming: 2 bases; junction bases outside the gene matches: 5. The CDR3 nucleotides are TGTGCCAGCAGTGGCGCTAGCGGGGGCGCCTACGAGCAGTACTTC. This encodes CASSGASGGAYEQYF. The full variable domain, with the rest looked up from reference TRBV2 and TRBJ2-7, is EPEVTQTPSHQVTQMGQEVILRCVPISNHLYFYWYRQILGQKVEFLVSFYNNEISEKSEIFDDQFSVERPDGSNFTLKIRSTKLEDSAMYFCASSGASGGAYEQYFGPGTRLTVT.

V is TRBV7-8 and J is TRBJ1-2; no firm D call. The CDR3 length is 15 residues. V lost 2 bases, J lost 5 bases, and 15 bases lay in between. In germline, CDR1 is SGHVS, CDR2 FQNEAQ. The CDR3 region has the DNA TGTGCCAGCAGCTTATTCCCAGACACACTTTATGGCTACACCTTC. Translation gives CASSLFPDTLYGYTF.

This clone turned up a few times. The rearrangement joins TRBV7-8 to TRBJ1-5; tentative D call: TRBD1 (6 bases). Germline CDR1 SGHVS, CDR2 FQNEAQ. The V end lost 1 base, the J end lost 2 bases, and 15 bases lay between the germline ends. The CDR3 is 17 amino acids. The CDR3 here is CASSLDLGGHGNQPQHF. The CDR3 nucleotides read TGTGCCAGCAGCTTAGACCTTGGGGGACATGGCAATCAGCCCCAGCATTTT.

The chain recombines TRBV10-3 with TRBJ2-6; 8 nucleotides align to TRBD2. The CDR3 has 15 residues. Germline CDR1 ENHRY, CDR2 SYGVKD. V gave up 8 bases and J gave up 1 base; unmatched junction bases: 4. The CDR3 bases are TGTGCCATCTTAGAGCGGGGGTCTGGGGCCAACGTCCTGACTTTC. This codes for CAILERGSGANVLTF.